The 25 T cell receptor beta chains below were found in one sample sequenced in a study of regulatory T cells in long-lasting Graves disease. Time point noted: newly diagnosed GD, antithyroid drugs for less than 3 months. PBMC RNA served as the TCR library source. Arm-PCR of CDR3 regions with iRepertoire HTBI primers generated TCR beta libraries. One entry per CDR3 protein results from TCRdb running MiXCR on the multiplex PCR reads. The sample has over 200,000 distinct CDR3 sequences, about 17% seen once; the top ten hold approximately 20%. Sequences were derived from peripheral blood mononuclear cells (PBMCs), sampled at new diagnosis, from a patient treated with antithyroid drugs. These receptors were collected from a female donor with Graves disease.

The sample holds many counts of this clonotype. J is TRBJ2-7 and V is TRBV12-3 or TRBV12-4, with TRBD2 matching 12 bases. The CDR3 sequence is 17 residues long. The J segment lost 0 bases and the V segment lost 3 bases, leaving 6 bases of the junction unmatched. CDR3 loop: CASSLGTSGSGSYEQYF. CDR3 DNA sequence: TGTGCCAGCAGTTTGGGGACTAGCGGGTCGGGCTCCTACGAGCAGTACTTC.

This clonotype was picked up many times. J is TRBJ1-1 and V is TRBV6-1, with a tentative D call TRBD1 (6 bases). This CDR3 is 14 amino acids long. Germline V lookup: CDR1 MNHNS, CDR2 SASEGT. The V gene lost 6 bases and the J gene lost 4 bases, with 15 bases spanning the gap. The CDR3 reads CASRDITGITEAFF. The CDR3 DNA reads as TGTGCCAGCAGGGATATTACAGGGATCACTGAAGCTTTCTTT.

This clonotype was recorded many times. This chain connects TRBV19 to TRBJ2-5, with a weak D call TRBD1 (6 bases). CDR3 length equals 12 residues. CDR1 is LNHDA and CDR2 is SQIVND in the germline V gene (reference sequence). With 5 bases removed from V and 4 bases from J, the gap between germline ends came to 8 bases. The CDR3 DNA is TGTGCCAGTAGTGGGGGCGGAGAGACCCAGTACTTC. This codes for CASSGGGETQYF.

This clonotype was observed many times. This sequence joins TRBV11-2 and TRBJ2-3; 8 bases line up with TRBD1. The CDR3 loop spans 15 amino acids. Germline lookup yields CDR1 SGHAT and CDR2 FQNNGV. Unmatched junction bases numbered 4, after V lost 5 bases and J lost 0 bases. The CDR3: CASSLTGDSTDTQYF. The DNA of the CDR3 is TGTGCCAGCAGCCTGACAGGGGACAGCACAGATACGCAGTATTTT.

This chain joins TRBV12-3 or TRBV12-4 and TRBJ2-7, with D unclear. The CDR3 runs 13 residues. V gave up 3 bases and J gave up 0 bases, with 6 bases separating them. CDR3 sequence: CASSLKVSYEQYF. The CDR3 nucleotides read TGTGCCAGCAGTTTGAAGGTCTCCTACGAGCAGTACTTC.

Only one count was recorded for this clonotype. The rearrangement joins TRBV2 to TRBJ1-1, with 7 bases aligning to TRBD1. Germline CDR1 reads SNHLY; CDR2 reads FYNNEI. Trimming took 3 bases from V and 6 from J; bases not matched to a gene: 7. The CDR3 is 14 residues long. The CDR3 is CASSELQGGAEAFF. The DNA for the CDR3 is TGTGCCAGCAGTGAGTTGCAGGGGGGGGCTGAAGCTTTCTTT.

This clonotype occurred a few times. The chain uses TRBV6-1 and TRBJ1-5, with 9 bases matching TRBD1. The CDR3 is made up of 13 amino acids. The germline CDR1 and CDR2 sequences are MNHNS and SASEGT. V lost 4 bases and J lost 9; bases outside the gene matches: 4. In nucleotides, the CDR3 is TGTGCCAGCAGTGGGAGGACAGGGGCGCCCCAGCATTTT. Translation gives CASSGRTGAPQHF.

This clonotype was counted at least ten times. The chain is built from TRBV27 and TRBJ2-7; no definite D call. The length of the CDR3 is 14 residues. The V end was cut by 0 bases, the J end by 5 bases, with 11 bases between. CDR1 is MNHEY and CDR2 is SMNVEV in the germline V gene (reference sequence). CDR3 sequence: CASSLSLHLNEQYF. The CDR3, as DNA: TGTGCCAGCAGTTTATCCCTCCACCTGAACGAGCAGTACTTC.

This clonotype was detected ten times or more. V is TRBV11-2 and J is TRBJ2-5, with 10 bases aligning to TRBD1. CDR1 SGHAT and CDR2 FQNNGV come from the germline V gene. Trimming at V came to 5 bases and at J to 1 base, leaving 13 bases not matched to a gene. The CDR3 is 18 residues long. For the CDR3, the DNA is TGTGCCAGCAGCCCCCGGGACAGGGGTTGGCTAGCCCAAGAGACCCAGTACTTC. Its protein is CASSPRDRGWLAQETQYF.

This clonotype was observed at least ten times. The rearrangement joins TRBV6-1 to TRBJ2-7; 7 nucleotides line up with TRBD2. This CDR3 is built from 13 residues. The germline gives CDR1 MNHNS, CDR2 SASEGT. Trimming took 6 bases from V and 3 from J; bases not matched to a gene: 5. DNA for the CDR3: TGTGCCAGCAGCGGACTAGGAGACTACGAGCAGTACTTC. This gives the protein CASSGLGDYEQYF.

There are many counts of this clonotype. V usage is TRBV6-1 and J usage is TRBJ1-5; 8 positions agree with TRBD1. This CDR3 region has 14 residues. V dropped 7 bases and J dropped 5; count of bases not matched to a gene: 7. The germline V gene encodes CDR1 MNHNS and CDR2 SASEGT. The CDR3 here is CASNNRGKDQPQHF. CDR3 DNA sequence: TGTGCCAGCAATAACAGGGGGAAGGATCAGCCCCAGCATTTT.

The chain carries TRBV5-5 and TRBJ1-5; 10 bases map to TRBD1. CDR1 is SGHKS, CDR2 YYEKEE, per germline (reference sequence). V shed 2 bases and J 7 bases; nucleotides not matched to a gene: 3. There are 14 residues in the CDR3. The CDR3 region is CASSFGTGDQPQHF. CDR3 bases: TGTGCCAGCAGCTTCGGGACAGGGGACCAGCCCCAGCATTTT.

This chain connects TRBV29-1 to TRBJ1-2, with a possible D match to TRBD1 (5 bases). Germline CDR1 is SQVTM and CDR2 is ANQGSEA. The CDR3 length is 12 residues. V gave up 4 bases and J gave up 5 bases, with 11 bases separating them. This CDR3 reads CSVGQGGYGYTF. DNA of the CDR3: TGCAGCGTTGGCCAGGGAGGTTATGGCTACACCTTC.

This clonotype was seen ten or more times. The chain is built from TRBV14 and TRBJ2-2; D might be TRBD1 (5 bases). The CDR3 totals 14 residues. Per the germline V gene, CDR1 is SGHDN and CDR2 is FVKESK. Trimming removed 0 bases at V and 7 bases at J, with 9 bases between. This CDR3 is CASSQDRGYGELFF. The CDR3 DNA is TGTGCCAGCAGCCAAGATAGGGGTTACGGGGAGCTGTTTTTT.

This clonotype has a count of ten or more. The CDR3 here is CASSFFTGTEQETQYF. The CDR3 coding sequence is TGTGCCAGCAGCTTTTTTACCGGGACAGAACAAGAGACCCAGTACTTC. This chain uses TRBV5-6 with TRBJ2-5; TRBD1 agrees at 7 bases. This CDR3 spans 16 amino acids. Germline V lookup: CDR1 SGHDT, CDR2 YYEEEE. V lost 2 bases and J lost 2; bases outside the gene matches: 9.

Ten or more counts support this clonotype. This sequence joins TRBV4-1 and TRBJ2-7; D is unresolved. V was clipped by 1 base and J by 2 bases, with 18 bases between them. Germline CDR1 reads MGHRA; CDR2 reads YSYEKL. The CDR3 is 17 residues long. In nucleotides, the CDR3 is TGCGCCAGCAGCCAAGTCGGCAGCTCACTTTGGACCTACGAGCAGTACTTC. As protein: CASSQVGSSLWTYEQYF.

This clonotype was seen at least ten times. The V gene is TRBV20-1, the J gene TRBJ2-2; possibly TRBD1 for D (5 bases). This CDR3 is 16 amino acids long. The V and J ends lost 0 bases and 1 base respectively, with 12 bases between them. Germline CDR1 is DFQATT and CDR2 is SNEGSKA (reference sequence). CDR3 sequence: CSARDQGRRNTGELFF. The CDR3 bases are TGCAGTGCTAGAGATCAGGGCAGGCGGAACACCGGGGAGCTGTTTTTT.

V usage is TRBV20-1 and J usage is TRBJ2-7; the D gene is possibly TRBD1 (6 bases). This CDR3 spans 13 amino acids. Looked up from germline, CDR1 is DFQATT and CDR2 is SNEGSKA (reference sequence). Trimming shortened V by 6 bases and J by 7 bases, and 19 bases separated the two germline ends. The CDR3 DNA reads TGCAGTGCCCCGAGGGGGTCCGCCGGAGAGCAGTACTTC. Its protein is CSAPRGSAGEQYF.

This clonotype appeared many times. This chain joins TRBV19 and TRBJ1-2, with 7 nucleotides matching TRBD1. Germline values: CDR1 LNHDA, CDR2 SQIVND (reference sequence). The CDR3 extends over 15 amino acids. Trimming took 2 bases from V and 6 from J; bases not matched to a gene: 9. The CDR3 coding sequence is TGTGCCAGTAGTATACCCCCCGGGACAGTGGATGGCTACACCTTC. Translating gives CASSIPPGTVDGYTF.

Comments on this clonotype: A read error is possible here, since a much larger clone lies one base away. The chain recombines TRBV12-3 or TRBV12-4 with TRBJ2-3; the D gene is possibly TRBD1 (5 bases). The germline V and J ends were trimmed by 8 bases and 4 bases, with 13 bases remaining between them. The CDR3 covers 13 residues. The CDR3 DNA is TGTGCCAGCGGTTCACAGGCGGCAGATACGCAGTATTTT. Residues: CASGSQAADTQYF.

This clonotype was counted many times. The V call is TRBV4-1, the J call TRBJ2-3; the match to TRBD2 covers 9 bases. V shed 6 bases and J 5 bases; nucleotides not matched to a gene: 9. CDR3 size: 15 residues. Germline V CDR1 and CDR2: MGHRA, YSYEKL. The CDR3 region has the DNA TGCGCCAGCAGTCTGGCGGGAGGGCGGGTAGATACGCAGTATTTT. It yields the protein CASSLAGGRVDTQYF.

The table lists this clonotype with many counts. The V and J genes are TRBV12-3 or TRBV12-4 and TRBJ2-1; D is possibly TRBD1 (6 bases). The V end lost 6 bases, the J end lost 0 bases, and 12 bases lay between the germline ends. This CDR3 contains 15 residues. The CDR3 spells CASRNSGVSYNEQFF. As DNA, the CDR3 is TGTGCCAGCAGAAACTCAGGGGTCTCCTACAATGAGCAGTTCTTC.

This clonotype was observed at least ten times. The CDR3 region is CASSFRAANEQFF. In nucleotides, the CDR3 is TGTGCCAGCAGCTTTAGGGCAGCCAATGAGCAGTTCTTC. The chain employs TRBV7-3 and TRBJ2-1; the D is unclear. CDR1 and CDR2 (germline): SGHTA, FQGTGA. V shed 3 bases and J shed 6 bases, with 9 bases lying between them. The CDR3 consists of 13 residues.

This clonotype has at least ten counts. The chain employs TRBV12-3 or TRBV12-4 and TRBJ2-5; 11 bases map to TRBD1. CDR3 size: 18 residues. J lost 5 bases, V lost 2 bases, and 13 bases had no gene match. In nucleotides, the CDR3 is TGTGCCAGCAGTTTATTTGTCGGGGGACAGGGGGTAGGGGAGACCCAGTACTTC. As protein: CASSLFVGGQGVGETQYF.

This clonotype came up many times. The gene calls are TRBV10-2 and TRBJ1-2; 8 bases are shared with TRBD1. The CDR3 is 14 residues long. Germline V lookup: CDR1 WSHSY, CDR2 SAAADI. The junction had 8 bases not matched to a gene; V was cut back by 4 bases and J by 7 bases. In DNA, the CDR3 is TGCGCCAGCAGTGGGGGCGGACAGGGTTTTGGCTACACCTTC. Encoded protein: CASSGGGQGFGYTF.